These 23 T cell receptor beta chains came from one sample sequenced in a study of T cell repertoires in cytomegalovirus infection. Using its own MiXCR run on the reads, TCRdb lists one record per CDR3 protein. The sample shows hundreds of thousands of distinct CDR3 sequences, around 9.6% of them seen only once. The sequenced sample consisted of PBMCs. These receptors were collected from a human donor in good health (CMV status not recorded). Some clones in this sample may be carry-over from other donors' samples.

Ten or more counts support this clonotype. The chain employs TRBV28 and TRBJ2-7; D gene uncertain. V lost 2 bases and J 0 bases, leaving 8 bases between the germline ends. The length of the CDR3 is 14 residues. The germline gives CDR1 MDHEN, CDR2 SYDVKM. This chain's CDR3 is CASSLARSSYEQYV. CDR3 sequence (DNA): TGTGCCAGCAGTTTAGCCCGGAGCTCCTACGAGCAGTACGTC.

This clonotype was seen more than once but under ten times. V is TRBV20-1 and J is TRBJ2-6; TRBD1 matches 8 bases. The trim removed 5 bases at V and 2 bases at J, leaving 8 bases unmatched. Germline CDR1 is DFQATT and CDR2 is SNEGSKA (reference sequence). CDR3 size: 16 residues. This CDR3 is CSASQTGETGANVLTF. The CDR3 DNA sequence: TGCAGTGCTTCCCAGACAGGGGAGACTGGGGCCAACGTCCTGACTTTC.

Ten or more counts support this clonotype. The chain couples TRBV23-1 to TRBJ2-2; D possibly corresponds to TRBD2 (6 bases). TRBV23-1 is given ORF status, its function remaining uncertain. The CDR3 has 16 residues. V was shortened by 4 bases and J by 0 bases, with 12 bases between the two germline ends. In nucleotides, the CDR3 is TGCGCCAGCAGTCCAGCAGGACTACCGAACACCGGGGAGCTGTTTTTT. This translates into CASSPAGLPNTGELFF.

This clonotype occurred a few times. This chain joins TRBV5-5 and TRBJ1-1; D is possibly TRBD1 (6 bases). Trimming pared 4 bases from V and 9 bases from J, leaving 16 bases between. The CDR3 loop spans 13 amino acids. Germline V gene sequence: CDR1 SGHKS, CDR2 YYEKEE (reference sequence). The CDR3 DNA reads as TGTGCCAGCAGCCCTCCCATGGACAGCCAAGCTTTCTTT. Its protein product is CASSPPMDSQAFF.

This clonotype was detected a few times. J is TRBJ1-4 and V is TRBV5-1; D might be TRBD1 (5 bases). Trimming shortened V by 0 bases and J by 12 bases, and 21 bases separated the two germline ends. The CDR3 runs 16 residues. The germline V gene encodes CDR1 SGHRS and CDR2 YFSETQ. The CDR3 DNA reads as TGCGCCAGCAGCTTGGGGGGGAGGACAACGCGGACGGAACTGTTTTTT. This encodes CASSLGGRTTRTELFF.

This clonotype was picked up many times. The gene calls are TRBV6-2 or TRBV6-3 and TRBJ2-7; the D gene is possibly TRBD2 (5 bases). CDR1 is MNHEY, CDR2 SVGEGT, per germline. This CDR3 comprises 13 residues. V lost 2 bases to trimming and J lost 3 bases, with 8 bases between them. The CDR3 is CASSYLRGYEQYV. The CDR3 DNA reads TGTGCCAGCAGTTACCTACGGGGCTACGAGCAGTACGTC.

This chain links TRBV20-1 with TRBJ2-7; TRBD2 matches at 9 bases. This CDR3 region has 14 residues. Per the germline V gene, CDR1 is DFQATT and CDR2 is SNEGSKA (reference sequence). V lost 5 bases to trimming and J lost 3 bases; unmatched junction nucleotides: 8. The DNA for the CDR3 is TGCAGTGCTCCCCGAAGCGGGGGGCTCTACGAGCAGTACTTC. Its protein product is CSAPRSGGLYEQYF.

This chain uses TRBV28 with TRBJ2-3, with D tentatively TRBD2 (7 bases). In germline, CDR1 is MDHEN, CDR2 SYDVKM. Trimming stripped 7 bases from V and 5 bases from J, with 13 bases between. This CDR3 contains 13 residues. The CDR3 here is CASTGGGRDTQYF. CDR3 bases: TGTGCCAGCACGGGGGGCGGGAGAGATACGCAGTATTTT.

This clonotype was seen at least ten times. The CDR3 nucleotides read TGTGCCAGCAGCTTAGAGGCAGGCCCCAACTATGGCTACACCTTC. Protein product: CASSLEAGPNYGYTF. V and J are TRBV7-9 and TRBJ1-2; no reliable D call. The ends were cut back, 1 base at V and 2 bases at J, with 11 bases in the middle. The CDR3 runs 15 residues. CDR1 SEHNR and CDR2 FQNEAQ come from the germline V gene (reference sequence).

This clonotype was detected a few times. The rearrangement uses TRBV7-9 and TRBJ1-3; 7 positions agree with TRBD1. This CDR3 region has 14 residues. CDR1 is SEHNR, CDR2 FQNEAQ, per germline (reference sequence). Unmatched junction bases numbered 9, after V lost 11 bases and J lost 2 bases. The CDR3 bases are TGTGCCGCCGGGACAGATCCAACTGGAAACACCATATATTTT. Amino acid sequence: CAAGTDPTGNTIYF.

The V and J genes are TRBV15 and TRBJ2-1; D uncertain. Trimming pared 3 bases from V and 9 bases from J, leaving 12 bases between. This CDR3 has 13 residues. Germline CDR1 LNHNV, CDR2 YYDKDF (reference sequence). The CDR3 here is CATSSGFRGEQFF. The CDR3 coding sequence is TGTGCCACCAGCAGTGGTTTTAGAGGTGAGCAGTTCTTC.

In its sample, this clonotype was seen a few times. This chain uses TRBV20-1 with TRBJ2-1, with D uncertain. Trimming removed 7 bases from V and 3 bases from J, with 7 bases in between. Germline assignment: CDR1 DFQATT and CDR2 SNEGSKA (reference sequence). The length of the CDR3 is 11 residues. CDR3 DNA: TGCAGTGGCGGAATCTACAATGAGCAGTTCTTC. Translating gives CSGGIYNEQFF.

In its sample, this clonotype was seen many times. The chain couples TRBV5-6 to TRBJ2-3; 7 nucleotides line up with TRBD2. CDR3 length: 13 amino acids. Germline-derived CDR1 and CDR2 are SGHDT and YYEEEE. Trimming took 3 bases from V and 4 from J; bases not matched to a gene: 2. The CDR3 protein is CASSSGGPDTQYF. The DNA for the CDR3 is TGTGCCAGCAGCTCGGGAGGACCAGATACGCAGTATTTT.

The CDR3 here is CSALIWDSNQPQHF. Here the CDR3 DNA reads TGCAGTGCTTTGATCTGGGATAGCAATCAGCCCCAGCATTTT. This rearrangement joins TRBV20-1 to TRBJ1-5; D unclear. The V gene's germline CDR1 is DFQATT and CDR2 SNEGSKA (reference sequence). The CDR3 is 14 amino acids. Trimming took off 5 bases at V and 0 bases at J, with 11 bases between the two ends.

This clonotype was recorded many times. The chain is built from TRBV20-1 and TRBJ1-5, with TRBD1 identical over 7 bases. V dropped 3 bases and J dropped 3; count of bases not matched to a gene: 8. The germline CDR1 and CDR2 sequences are DFQATT and SNEGSKA (reference sequence). The CDR3 runs 15 residues. The CDR3 sequence is CSARNRQGYNQPQHF. CDR3 bases: TGCAGTGCTAGGAACCGACAGGGTTACAATCAGCCCCAGCATTTT.

This clonotype was seen many times. The J gene is TRBJ2-1, the V gene TRBV6-2 or TRBV6-3, with 11 bases lining up with TRBD2. V lost 0 bases, J lost 4 bases, and 5 bases stayed unmatched. CDR1 and CDR2 (germline): MNHEY, SVGEGT. The CDR3 has 17 amino acids. CDR3 coding DNA: TGTGCCAGCAGTTACTCGGCTAGCGGGGGGACTTACAATGAGCAGTTCTTC. Protein sequence: CASSYSASGGTYNEQFF.

This clonotype was seen at least ten times. The chain carries TRBV25-1 and TRBJ2-5; tentative D call: TRBD2 (6 bases). This CDR3 is 15 amino acids long. The V end was cut by 3 bases, the J end by 2 bases, with 13 bases between. Germline V gene data show CDR1 as MGHDK and CDR2 as SYGVNS. The CDR3 loop is CASSEPGLLQETQYF. The DNA for the CDR3 is TGTGCCAGCAGTGAGCCGGGACTCCTACAAGAGACCCAGTACTTC.

This clonotype was seen a handful of times. The V call is TRBV10-3, the J call TRBJ2-7; no definite D call. The V end lost 11 bases, the J end lost 6 bases, and 14 bases lay between the germline ends. CDR3 length equals 11 residues. Germline V gives CDR1 ENHRY, CDR2 SYGVKD. The CDR3 nucleotides read TGTGCCGTTTCCGGAAGGGCCGAGCAGTACTTC. This gives the protein CAVSGRAEQYF.

This clonotype was counted many times. CDR3 in DNA: TGTGCCTCACGGGGGGGCAACGCAGATACGCAGTATTTT. This encodes CASRGGNADTQYF. The chain links TRBV28 to TRBJ2-3; 8 nucleotides agree with TRBD2. Germline V gene sequence: CDR1 MDHEN, CDR2 SYDVKM. V shed 11 bases and J 4 bases; nucleotides not matched to a gene: 8. This CDR3 has 13 amino acids.

This clonotype was counted a few times. The V and J genes are TRBV28 and TRBJ2-7; a possible D gene is TRBD2 (5 bases). This CDR3 contains 13 residues. V lost 5 bases to trimming and J lost 3 bases, with 11 bases between them. The V gene's germline CDR1 is MDHEN and CDR2 SYDVKM. DNA for the CDR3: TGTGCCAGCAGTAGATTCCGGGGCTACGAGCAGTACGTC. Translating gives CASSRFRGYEQYV.

In its sample, this clonotype was seen a few times. The V and J genes are TRBV6-4 and TRBJ1-6, with D perhaps matching TRBD1 (5 bases). Germline loops: CDR1 MRHNA, CDR2 SNTAGT. With 6 bases removed from V and 6 bases from J, the gap between germline ends came to 15 bases. CDR3 length: 15 residues. CDR3 loop: CASSTSGRGNSPLHF. CDR3 nucleotide sequence: TGTGCCAGCAGCACCTCTGGGAGGGGTAATTCACCCCTCCACTTT.

This clonotype was seen at least ten times. The genes are TRBV7-9 and TRBJ2-1; D possibly matches TRBD1 or TRBD2 (5 bases each). The germline gives CDR1 SEHNR, CDR2 FQNEAQ (reference sequence). This CDR3 region has 13 residues. V was clipped by 4 bases and J by 8 bases, with 12 bases between them. The CDR3 nucleotides read TGTGCCAGCAGCTCAGAAAGAGGGGATGAGCAGTTCTTC. Protein sequence: CASSSERGDEQFF. The whole variable domain, remainder taken from reference TRBV7-9 and TRBJ2-1, is DTGVSQNPRHKITKRGQNVTFRCDPISEHNRLYWYRQTLGQGPEFLTYFQNEAQLEKSRLLSDRFSAERPKGSFSTLEIQRTEQGDSAMYLCASSSERGDEQFFGPGTRLTVL.

At least ten counts were recorded for this clonotype. The rearrangement uses TRBV7-2 and TRBJ2-5; no clear D. Germline CDR1 is SGHTA and CDR2 is FQGNSA. The CDR3 extends over 14 amino acids. Between the trimmed V and J ends, which lost 1 base and 5 bases, there was a span of 11 bases. DNA of the CDR3: TGTGCCAGCAGCTTAGGGGCCTCTCGGGAGACCCAGTACTTC. Translating gives CASSLGASRETQYF.